The clone carrying this T cell receptor beta chain was counted once. The CDR3 sequence is 14 residues long. Looked up from germline, CDR1 is GTSNPN and CDR2 is SVGIG (reference sequence). Trimming shortened V by 5 bases and J by 3 bases, and 16 bases separated the two germline ends. Treatment indicated: preoperative locoregional IRX-2 cytokine immunotherapy. These data come from a study of preoperative IRX-2 immunotherapy in early breast cancer. Measured with immunoSEQ multiplex PCR; TCRdb has only the in-frame clones, and not every one. The table includes about 98,000 clones, around 86% detected once.

The rearrangement joins TRBV30 to TRBJ1-2; D may be TRBD1 (5 bases). Sequences were derived from tumor tissue, sampled after IRX-2 immunotherapy. The receptor was derived from a human donor with breast cancer. The CDR3 region is CAWDDGPGDYGYTF. In DNA form, the CDR3 reads TGTGCCTGGGACGACGGACCGGGGGACTATGGCTACACCTTC. The whole variable domain, filled in from reference TRBV30 and TRBJ1-2, reads SQTIHQWPATLVQPVGSPLSLECTVEGTSNPNLYWYRQAAGRGLQLLFYSVGIGQISSEVPQNLSASRPQDRQFILSSKKLLLSDSGFYLCAWDDGPGDYGYTFGSGTRLTVV.